A single sample is the source of the 24 T cell receptor beta chains below, sequenced in a study of identical twins. MiXCR, applied by TCRdb to the 5' RACE reads, yields one record per CDR3 protein. The sample consists of hundreds of thousands of distinct CDR3 sequences, 6.1% of them appearing once. The specimen sequenced was naive T cells sorted from blood. These receptors were obtained from a man aged 18 to 29 in good health.

The rearrangement uses TRBV30 and TRBJ2-6, with 7 positions matching TRBD2. The CDR3 runs to 15 residues. The germline V gene encodes CDR1 GTSNPN and CDR2 SVGIG (reference sequence). Germline trimming cut 0 bases from V and 4 bases from J; bases unmatched to any gene: 3. CDR3 in DNA: TGTGCCTGGAGTGTAGGGAGGGCCGGGGCCAACGTCCTGACTTTC. Protein product: CAWSVGRAGANVLTF.

This clonotype was observed at least ten times. No conserved phenylalanine or tryptophan is present at the end of the CDR3, so a read error is the likely explanation. Because the CDR3's place on the DNA is in doubt, the DNA is left out and the CDR3 is given as listed by TCRdb. This sequence joins TRBV7-2 and TRBJ2-1; the DNA was not compared with TRBD2, the D call given in the table. The CDR3 totals 11 residues, both ends included. Per germline, CDR1 SGHTA and CDR2 FQGNSA. The CDR3 sequence is CASSSVPTRSA.

This clonotype was counted between two and nine times. The gene calls are TRBV29-1 and TRBJ2-6; 9 nucleotides match TRBD1. From germline, CDR1 is SQVTM and CDR2 ANQGSEA. The CDR3 runs 15 residues. J lost 4 bases, V lost 4 bases, and 5 bases had no gene match. CDR3 coding DNA: TGCAGCGTTGGGGGACAGGGTACCGGGGCCAACGTCCTGACTTTC. Amino acids: CSVGGQGTGANVLTF.

This clonotype appeared many times. The chain couples TRBV20-1 to TRBJ2-3; tentative D call: TRBD2 (5 bases). V dropped 1 base and J dropped 0 bases, with 8 bases sitting between them. CDR1 and CDR2 from the germline V gene are DFQATT and SNEGSKA (reference sequence). This CDR3 spans 14 amino acids. CDR3 sequence: CSARVGLSTDTQYF. The CDR3 bases are TGCAGTGCTAGAGTCGGACTTAGCACAGATACGCAGTATTTT.

This clonotype was picked up many times. This chain's CDR3 is CASRPPSGGLDTQYF. CDR3 DNA: TGTGCCAGCAGACCACCTTCTGGCGGGCTAGATACGCAGTATTTT. The chain combines TRBV7-9 with TRBJ2-3, with D possibly being TRBD2 (5 bases). Trimming stripped 6 bases from V and 5 bases from J, with 18 bases between. The CDR3 runs 15 residues. Looked up from germline, CDR1 is SEHNR and CDR2 is FQNEAQ (reference sequence).

This clonotype was observed at least ten times. The chain couples TRBV20-1 to TRBJ2-1; D ambiguous. V lost 0 bases and J lost 8, with 8 bases in between. Germline CDR1 is DFQATT and CDR2 is SNEGSKA (reference sequence). This CDR3 is 12 amino acids long. This CDR3 reads CSARENIHEQFF. For the CDR3, the DNA is TGCAGTGCTAGAGAGAATATCCATGAGCAGTTCTTC.

This clonotype was seen repeatedly, ten times or more. This chain connects TRBV6-2 or TRBV6-3 to TRBJ2-7, with D possibly called TRBD1 or TRBD2 (5 bases each). Germline V gene sequence: CDR1 MNHEY, CDR2 SVGEGT. Trimming took off 6 bases at V and 0 bases at J, with 15 bases between the two ends. The CDR3 is 15 residues long. The CDR3 reads CASSPPEGSSYEQYF. DNA of the CDR3: TGTGCCAGCAGCCCGCCTGAGGGGAGCTCCTACGAGCAGTACTTC.

This clonotype was observed a handful of times. The rearrangement links TRBV15 to TRBJ1-5; D may be TRBD1 (5 bases). The CDR3 has 16 amino acids. Germline V gene data show CDR1 as LNHNV and CDR2 as YYDKDF (reference sequence). V lost 3 bases and J 3 bases, leaving 15 bases between the germline ends. This CDR3 reads CATSRYTGDNNQPQHF. Written as DNA, the CDR3 is TGTGCCACCAGCAGGTACACGGGGGATAACAATCAGCCCCAGCATTTT. Looking up the rest from reference TRBV15 and TRBJ1-5 gives the full variable domain: DAMVIQNPRYQVTQFGKPVTLSCSQTLNHNVMYWYQQKSSQAPKLLFHYYDKDFNNEADTPDNFQSRRPNTSFCFLDIRSPGLGDTAMYLCATSRYTGDNNQPQHFGDGTRLSIL.

The genes are TRBV12-3 or TRBV12-4 and TRBJ2-3, with a weak D call TRBD2 (6 bases). Between the trimmed V and J ends, which lost 4 bases and 6 bases, there was a span of 17 bases. The CDR3 has 15 amino acids. CDR3 DNA: TGTGCCAGCAGTTCGGGACTCAAGGCGGGGGATACGCAGTATTTT. It specifies CASSSGLKAGDTQYF.

This clonotype was seen ten or more times. CDR3: CASSRFGRHNEQFF. CDR3 sequence (DNA): TGTGCCAGCAGTAGATTTGGACGCCACAATGAGCAGTTCTTC. This chain uses TRBV6-1 with TRBJ2-1; D is ambiguous. V gave up 5 bases and J gave up 5 bases, with 13 bases separating them. This CDR3 region has 14 residues. CDR1 and CDR2 (germline): MNHNS, SASEGT.

This clonotype was seen a handful of times. V and J are TRBV12-3 or TRBV12-4 and TRBJ2-2; TRBD2 matches 10 bases. J was trimmed by 4 bases and V by 1 base; bases with no gene match: 3. The length of the CDR3 is 16 residues. The CDR3 DNA is TGTGCCAGCAGTTTAGTGACTAGCGGGCTCACCGGGGAGCTGTTTTTT. This sequence encodes CASSLVTSGLTGELFF.

The rearrangement joins TRBV12-5 to TRBJ2-2, with 9 bases matching TRBD1. V shed 7 bases and J 5 bases; nucleotides not matched to a gene: 5. The germline gives CDR1 LGHNT, CDR2 FRNRAP. This CDR3 spans 14 amino acids. The CDR3 DNA sequence: TGTGCTAGTGTCCTGACAGGGGGTACCGGGGAGCTGTTTTTT. Its protein is CASVLTGGTGELFF.

This clonotype was seen at least ten times. The gene calls are TRBV9 and TRBJ2-5; 8 bases align to TRBD2. V was clipped by 3 bases and J by 4 bases; unmatched bases: 8. This CDR3 region has 15 residues. Germline V gene sequence: CDR1 SGDLS, CDR2 YYNGEE. Here the CDR3 reads CASSERGLEPETQYF. CDR3 nucleotides: TGTGCCAGCAGCGAAAGGGGACTAGAACCAGAGACCCAGTACTTC.

This clonotype was seen ten or more times. J is TRBJ2-5 and V is TRBV5-1; D remains unclear. Germline-derived CDR1 and CDR2 are SGHRS and YFSETQ. Trimming cost V 3 bases and J 4 bases, with 10 bases left between them. The CDR3 spans 13 residues. The CDR3 sequence: CASSSLAVETQYF. For the CDR3, the DNA is TGCGCCAGCAGCTCCCTCGCGGTAGAGACCCAGTACTTC. Variable domain in full (rest from reference TRBV5-1 and TRBJ2-5): KAGVTQTPRYLIKTRGQQVTLSCSPISGHRSVSWYQQTPGQGLQFLFEYFSETQRNKGNFPGRFSGRQFSNSRSEMNVSTLELGDSALYLCASSSLAVETQYFGPGTRLLVL.

CDR3 coding DNA: TGTGCCAGCAGCTCGTGGGGAATCAATGAGCAGTTCTTC. It specifies CASSSWGINEQFF. V is TRBV7-9 and J is TRBJ2-1; no firm D call. Germline values: CDR1 SEHNR, CDR2 FQNEAQ (reference sequence). This CDR3 has 13 amino acids. Trimming removed 4 bases at V and 6 bases at J, with 10 bases between.

This clonotype has just a few counts. The CDR3 spells CASSPRHQETQYF. For the CDR3, the DNA is TGTGCCAGCTCACCACGTCATCAAGAGACCCAGTACTTC. The chain has TRBV18 and TRBJ2-5; D remains ambiguous. The germline V gene has CDR1 KGHSH and CDR2 LQKENI. The V end was cut by 1 base, the J end by 2 bases, with 5 bases between. This CDR3 spans 13 amino acids.

This clonotype was seen a few times. The V and J genes are TRBV20-1 and TRBJ2-1; 8 bases match TRBD2. The germline V gene encodes CDR1 DFQATT and CDR2 SNEGSKA (reference sequence). V trimming: 4 bases; J trimming: 4 bases; junction bases outside the gene matches: 6. There are 14 residues in the CDR3. The DNA of the CDR3 is TGCAGTGCTACCCCACTAGCGGAGTACAATGAGCAGTTCTTC. Residues: CSATPLAEYNEQFF.

The J gene is TRBJ2-1, the V gene TRBV11-2, with TRBD2 identical over 12 bases. The CDR3 runs to 17 residues. Germline CDR1 and CDR2: SGHAT and FQNNGV. With 3 bases clipped from V and 3 bases from J, the junction kept 6 bases outside the gene matches. For the CDR3, the DNA is TGTGCCAGCAGCTTCCGTGGGACTAGCGGGTTCTACAATGAGCAGTTCTTC. Its translation: CASSFRGTSGFYNEQFF.

The table lists this clonotype with many counts. The CDR3 sequence is CASLLPLWWGYEQYV. In DNA, the CDR3 is TGTGCCAGCCTCCTCCCCCTATGGTGGGGCTACGAGCAGTACGTC. The chain combines TRBV21-1 with TRBJ2-7; TRBD2, the D gene given by the table, was not confirmed from the DNA. TRBV21-1 is designated a pseudogene. The CDR3 extends over 15 amino acids.

In this sample, this clonotype turned up a few times. One junction end disagrees with the germline gene, perhaps due to a read error. The chain recombines TRBV7-9 with TRBJ2-7, with D unclear. Germline CDR1 reads SEHNR; CDR2 reads FQNEAQ (reference sequence). CDR3 length equals 12 residues. CDR3 in amino acids: CASSPMAAEFIF. The CDR3 nucleotides read TGTGCCAGCAGCCCAATGGCTGCGGAATTCATCTTC.

This sequence joins TRBV7-2 and TRBJ2-3; TRBD1 matches at 7 bases. This CDR3 region has 16 residues. V shed 6 bases, J shed 5 bases, and the junction held 14 bases outside the gene matches. The germline V gene encodes CDR1 SGHTA and CDR2 FQGNSA. CDR3 DNA sequence: TGTGCCAGCAGGACCCAGGGGGTTGGGCGCCGAGATACGCAGTATTTT. The encoded protein is CASRTQGVGRRDTQYF.

In this sample, this clonotype turned up many times. The chain joins TRBV12-3 or TRBV12-4 to TRBJ2-2; 7 bases are a match to TRBD2. The CDR3 extends over 15 amino acids. After removal of 8 bases from V and 7 bases from J, the junction contained 13 bases not matched to a gene. The CDR3 spells CASVLHWSGGGELFF. The CDR3 nucleotides are TGTGCCAGCGTCCTTCATTGGTCGGGAGGCGGGGAGCTGTTTTTT.

The chain is built from TRBV7-9 and TRBJ2-1; 13 bases fit TRBD2. V shed 5 bases and J 5 bases; nucleotides not matched to a gene: 3. CDR3 length: 15 residues. Germline CDR1 is SEHNR and CDR2 is FQNEAQ (reference sequence). The CDR3 here is CASSRLAGGHNEQFF. The CDR3 DNA follows: TGTGCCAGCAGCCGACTAGCGGGAGGTCACAATGAGCAGTTCTTC.

In its sample, this clonotype was seen a few times. The chain uses TRBV30 and TRBJ2-7; 9 nucleotides match TRBD1. The V gene's germline CDR1 is GTSNPN and CDR2 SVGIG (reference sequence). CDR3 length: 12 amino acids. After removal of 4 bases from V and 5 bases from J, the junction contained 3 bases not matched to a gene. The CDR3 bases are TGTGCCTGGACGACAGGGGGTGACGAGCAGTACTTC. Protein: CAWTTGGDEQYF.